This T cell receptor beta chain was documented in a study of T cell responses to AZD1222 COVID-19 vaccine. Study-wide results and limits: Clonal diversity may have been underestimated, and the donors were mostly white British, with more females than males. Researchers took repertoire samples only after the peak T cell response had come. Seropositive at baseline were only a handful of AZD1222 recipients. There were vaccine-associated CD4 TCRs across spike, dominant at 160-218 and 743-854.

The germline V gene has CDR1 MDHEN and CDR2 SYDVKM. CDR3 size: 12 residues. Libraries were prepared by immunoSEQ multiplex PCR; TCRdb keeps only in-frame clonotypes and omits some of them. Among about 150,000 clones, more than 85% were seen once, and the ten largest hold 1.6%. As for this clone: Its antigen is not identified. Relative to the germline gene, one junction end is altered; a read error may explain this.

The sample here was peripheral blood, taken on day 0 of AZD1222 vaccination. This clonotype was sampled from an adult in good health. The rearrangement links TRBV28 to TRBJ1-2; D remains unclear. DNA for the CDR3: TGTGCCAGCAGTTCCCTTCAGAGCCTAGGCAACTTC. This encodes CASSSLQSLGNF.